These 13 T cell receptor beta chains were all obtained from the same sample, sequenced in a study of CD8+ T cells in alopecia areata (dated by TCRdb to the late 2010s). Libraries were constructed by the immunoSEQ multiplex PCR assay. For TCR sequencing, RNA was extracted from every sample and reverse transcribed into cDNA to serve as template. This is the immuneACCESS table as TCRdb keeps it, with only in-frame sequences that have V and J called. A part of the clones is gone; compared with another copy, unresolved V genes explain less than half, and the rest is unexplained. The sample table shows some 150,000 clones, and approximately 90% are seen once. The ten top clones hold about 13% of the sample. This sample's time point label indicates: about 4 weeks on oral tofacitinib. The treatment or condition label, read with the paper, signifies: oral pan-JAK inhibitor, 5-10 mg twice daily. Material: CD8+ T cells sorted from blood, obtained at week 4, from a patient treated with tofacitinib. Source of these receptors: a human donor with alopecia areata.

This clone was recorded only once. This specimen includes other DNA sequences encoding the same CDR3. The rearrangement links TRBV30 to TRBJ1-1; D may be TRBD1 (6 bases). The CDR3 loop spans 13 amino acids. Germline V CDR1 and CDR2: GTSNPN, SVGIG (reference sequence). V dropped 0 bases and J dropped 1 base, with 6 bases sitting between them. CDR3 sequence: CAWSVGGNTEAFF. As DNA, the CDR3 is TGTGCCTGGAGTGTAGGGGGGAACACTGAAGCTTTCTTT.

This chain joins TRBV21-1 and TRBJ2-4; the table gives TRBD1 as D, unverified against the DNA. TRBV21-1 is marked as a pseudogene. The CDR3 runs 16 residues. CDR3 coding DNA: TGTGCCCCCCACCAACGGGACAGGGGGATTAAAAACATTCAGTACTTC. This gives the protein CAPHQRDRGIKNIQYF.

Concerning this clone itself: Mismatch with germline at one junction end may stem from a read error. The chain has TRBV30 and TRBJ2-3, with 9 nucleotides matching TRBD2. The CDR3 totals 13 residues. Germline loops: CDR1 GTSNPN, CDR2 SVGIG (reference sequence). The CDR3 nucleotides read TGTGCCTGGAGTCTCCGACTAGCGGAGCCGTATGATTTT. It encodes CAWSLRLAEPYDF.

The rearrangement joins TRBV6-5 to TRBJ1-2, with a possible D match to TRBD1 (6 bases). V shed 4 bases and J shed 5 bases, with 17 bases lying between them. Germline V lookup: CDR1 MNHEY, CDR2 SVGAGI. The CDR3 extends over 15 amino acids. CDR3 bases: TGTGCCAGCAGTTTACAGACAGGCTCCGTTTATGGCTACACCTTC. Protein: CASSLQTGSVYGYTF.

V usage is TRBV27 and J usage is TRBJ2-1; D remains ambiguous. The V and J ends lost 5 bases and 5 bases respectively, with 22 bases between them. CDR1 and CDR2 (germline): MNHEY, SMNVEV (reference sequence). CDR3 length: 17 amino acids. CDR3 region: CASSTYRSQDDHNEQFF. As DNA, the CDR3 is TGTGCCAGCAGTACCTATCGATCCCAGGACGACCACAATGAGCAGTTCTTC.

Here the CDR3 reads CSVEDDEVGETQYF. CDR3 coding DNA: TGCAGCGTTGAAGACGATGAGGTGGGCGAGACCCAGTACTTC. The V gene is TRBV29-1, the J gene TRBJ2-5; D ambiguous. The V gene lost 0 bases and the J gene lost 5 bases, with 13 bases spanning the gap. The length of the CDR3 is 14 residues. Germline V CDR1 and CDR2: SQVTM, ANQGSEA.

This chain uses TRBV25-1 with TRBJ2-1; D unclear. Germline-derived CDR1 and CDR2 are MGHDK and SYGVNS. V lost 4 bases and J lost 9, with 7 bases in between. This CDR3 comprises 11 residues. CDR3 DNA sequence: TGTGCCAGCAGTGTCGTCGGTGAGCAGTTCTTC. It yields the protein CASSVVGEQFF.

This clone was recorded once. The J gene is TRBJ2-3, the V gene TRBV30; D unresolved. With 0 bases removed from V and 4 bases from J, the gap between germline ends came to 11 bases. Per the germline V gene, CDR1 is GTSNPN and CDR2 is SVGIG (reference sequence). The CDR3 length is 14 residues. The CDR3 nucleotides read TGTGCCTGGAGTGTACTGGTGGTCGCAGATACGCAGTATTTT. Translation: CAWSVLVVADTQYF.

The J gene is TRBJ1-2, the V gene TRBV27, with 7 bases aligning to TRBD1. The CDR3 is 13 residues long. V trimming: 5 bases; J trimming: 4 bases; junction bases outside the gene matches: 4. Germline values: CDR1 MNHEY, CDR2 SMNVEV (reference sequence). DNA of the CDR3: TGTGCCAGCAGTCCAAACAGGGGCTATGGCTACACCTTC. Translated: CASSPNRGYGYTF.

V and J are TRBV2 and TRBJ1-3; tentatively, D is TRBD1 (5 bases). The CDR3 has 15 residues. V dropped 2 bases and J dropped 2 bases, with 10 bases sitting between them. Germline values: CDR1 SNHLY, CDR2 FYNNEI. DNA for the CDR3: TGTGCCAGCAGTGAACGGGCAGGGACTGGAAACACCATATATTTT. Its protein is CASSERAGTGNTIYF.

V usage is TRBV29-1 and J usage is TRBJ2-1; maybe TRBD2 (6 bases). The germline V gene encodes CDR1 SQVTM and CDR2 ANQGSEA. The CDR3 consists of 13 residues. The ends were cut back, 4 bases at V and 4 bases at J, with 11 bases in the middle. In DNA form, the CDR3 reads TGCAGCGTTGCTGGAGGGCTGTACAATGAGCAGTTCTTC. Translated, it gives CSVAGGLYNEQFF.

The chain couples TRBV27 to TRBJ1-5, with 10 bases aligning to TRBD1. Unmatched junction bases numbered 8, after V lost 5 bases and J lost 7 bases. The CDR3 contains 15 residues. The V gene's germline CDR1 is MNHEY and CDR2 SMNVEV (reference sequence). This chain's CDR3 is CASSGTGQGRQPQHF. In DNA form, the CDR3 reads TGTGCCAGCAGTGGCACGGGACAGGGGAGACAGCCCCAGCATTTT.

V and J are TRBV29-1 and TRBJ2-7; tentative D call: TRBD2 (5 bases). The CDR3 runs to 13 residues. V gave up 0 bases and J gave up 7 bases, with 13 bases separating them. Germline loops: CDR1 SQVTM, CDR2 ANQGSEA. CDR3 sequence reads: CSVEDPGRGEQYF. Here the CDR3 DNA reads TGCAGCGTTGAAGACCCGGGCCGCGGGGAGCAGTACTTC.